The 21 T cell receptor beta chains below were found in one sample sequenced in a study of PD-L1 blockade in urothelial cancer. Sample time point: peripheral blood 6 weeks after treatment start. Produced via immunoSEQ multiplex PCR; TCRdb's table is partial and in-frame only. Of about 45,000 clones listed, around 82% are singletons. The sequencing here drew on PBMCs, taken around atezolizumab (anti-PD-L1) treatment. Receptor source: a man between 60 and 75 years old with urothelial cancer.

This clone was found once. J is TRBJ2-7 and V is TRBV28; TRBD2 aligns across 7 bases. CDR3 size: 17 residues. Trimming at V came to 3 bases and at J to 0 bases, leaving 11 bases not matched to a gene. CDR1 and CDR2 from the germline V gene are MDHEN and SYDVKM. CDR3 region: CASSFRGRWEGSYEQYF. The CDR3 nucleotides are TGTGCCAGCAGTTTCCGGGGTAGGTGGGAGGGCTCCTACGAGCAGTACTTC.

This rearrangement joins TRBV5-6 to TRBJ1-2, with a possible D match to TRBD1 (5 bases). The CDR3 runs to 14 residues. Trimming took 0 bases from V and 8 from J, leaving 14 bases between them. Germline V gene lookup returns CDR1 SGHDT and CDR2 YYEEEE. The DNA for the CDR3 is TGTGCCAGCAGCTTGGACGTATTTGGGGCGGGCTACACCTTC. Translating gives CASSLDVFGAGYTF.

V and J are TRBV29-1 and TRBJ2-5; 9 bases are shared with TRBD1. The CDR3 sequence is 15 residues long. Germline V gene lookup returns CDR1 SQVTM and CDR2 ANQGSEA. With 6 bases clipped from V and 1 base from J, the junction kept 9 bases outside the gene matches. CDR3 in amino acids: CSVGWTGEAQETQYF. DNA for the CDR3: TGCAGCGTCGGGTGGACAGGGGAAGCCCAAGAGACCCAGTACTTC.

Only one count was recorded for this clone. This chain joins TRBV5-1 and TRBJ2-3; perhaps TRBD2 as D (5 bases). Germline V lookup: CDR1 SGHRS, CDR2 YFSETQ. The CDR3 has 13 residues. Trimming shortened V by 3 bases and J by 3 bases, and 8 bases separated the two germline ends. This chain's CDR3 is CASSSGGTDTQYF. The CDR3 nucleotides read TGCGCCAGCAGCTCCGGCGGGACAGATACGCAGTATTTT.

Written as DNA, the CDR3 is TGTGCCAGCAGGTTGGGGACAGGCAACACTGAAGCTTTCTTT. This gives the protein CASRLGTGNTEAFF. The chain employs TRBV6-5 and TRBJ1-1, with TRBD1 matching over 8 bases. Germline lookup yields CDR1 MNHEY and CDR2 SVGAGI. The CDR3 loop spans 14 amino acids. The trim removed 6 bases at V and 2 bases at J, leaving 5 bases unmatched.

The chain employs TRBV6-5 and TRBJ2-1; 10 bases map to TRBD2. V trimming: 2 bases; J trimming: 1 base; junction bases outside the gene matches: 2. Germline CDR1 is MNHEY and CDR2 is SVGAGI. This CDR3 comprises 16 residues. DNA of the CDR3: TGTGCCAGCAGTTACGCTAGCGGGAGTTCCTACAATGAGCAGTTCTTC. Amino acids: CASSYASGSSYNEQFF.

This clone came up a few times. The chain combines TRBV6-5 with TRBJ1-2, with TRBD1 as a possible D gene (5 bases). V was trimmed by 0 bases and J by 6 bases, leaving 5 bases between them. Germline loops: CDR1 MNHEY, CDR2 SVGAGI. This CDR3 is built from 12 residues. CDR3 loop: CASSYSGDGYTF. The CDR3 DNA reads TGTGCCAGCAGTTACTCAGGGGATGGCTACACCTTC.

This clone is a singleton in its sample. The chain couples TRBV5-1 to TRBJ2-7, with TRBD1 matching over 9 bases. V was pared by 0 bases and J by 7 bases, with 11 bases of the junction left unmatched. The germline V gene has CDR1 SGHRS and CDR2 YFSETQ. The CDR3 totals 16 residues. CDR3 loop: CASSLAAGGTGIEQYF. CDR3 coding DNA: TGCGCCAGCAGCTTGGCCGCCGGCGGGACAGGGATTGAGCAGTACTTC.

In nucleotides, the CDR3 is TGTGCCAGCAGCCCTAGCGGGAGCTACGAGCAGTACTTC. It specifies CASSPSGSYEQYF. V is TRBV14 and J is TRBJ2-7; TRBD2 agrees at 10 bases. The germline gives CDR1 SGHDN, CDR2 FVKESK. There are 13 residues in the CDR3. V lost 4 bases and J lost 3; bases outside the gene matches: 0.

This sequence joins TRBV28 and TRBJ2-7, with 10 nucleotides matching TRBD1. Losses at the gene ends were 4 bases for V and 4 bases for J; bases not matched to a gene: 1. This CDR3 is built from 13 residues. The germline gives CDR1 MDHEN, CDR2 SYDVKM. The CDR3 region has the DNA TGTGCCAGCAGTTCGGGACAGGGGTACGAGCAGTACTTC. The encoded protein is CASSSGQGYEQYF.

This clone was counted only a few times. V and J are TRBV15 and TRBJ1-2, with D perhaps TRBD1 (5 bases). V lost 0 bases and J 8 bases, leaving 16 bases between the germline ends. CDR3 length equals 15 residues. Germline V gene data show CDR1 as LNHNV and CDR2 as YYDKDF (reference sequence). CDR3 sequence (DNA): TGTGCCACCAGCAGAGATCACCCAGGGAGGGAGGGCTACACCTTC. Translation: CATSRDHPGREGYTF.

J is TRBJ2-4 and V is TRBV27; TRBD2 is a possible D gene (6 bases). V was pared by 2 bases and J by 1 base, with 15 bases between. The CDR3 loop spans 17 amino acids. CDR1 MNHEY and CDR2 SMNVEV come from the germline V gene (reference sequence). The CDR3 nucleotides are TGTGCCAGCAGTTTACGCGGGGTGGAGGGCGCCAAAAACATTCAGTACTTC. Its protein is CASSLRGVEGAKNIQYF.

V usage is TRBV28 and J usage is TRBJ1-1; a possible D gene is TRBD1 (6 bases). Looked up from germline, CDR1 is MDHEN and CDR2 is SYDVKM. Trimming removed 3 bases from V and 1 base from J, with 9 bases in between. The CDR3 has 14 residues. The CDR3 here is CASSFTGSNTEAFF. In DNA, the CDR3 is TGTGCCAGCAGTTTCACAGGGTCGAACACTGAAGCTTTCTTT.

In its sample, this clone was seen once. The CDR3 DNA reads as TGTGCCAGCAGTGACAGAATCGTGAATTCACCCCTCCACTTT. It yields the protein CASSDRIVNSPLHF. The chain is built from TRBV2 and TRBJ1-6; no firm D call. V was pared by 3 bases and J by 7 bases, with 10 bases between. The germline gives CDR1 SNHLY, CDR2 FYNNEI. The length of the CDR3 is 14 residues.

This clone was seen only once. V usage is TRBV5-4 and J usage is TRBJ2-5; D is perhaps TRBD1 (6 bases). V lost 4 bases, J lost 5 bases, and 18 bases lay in between. The germline V gene has CDR1 SGHNT and CDR2 YYREEE (reference sequence). The CDR3 consists of 15 residues. The CDR3 protein is CASSTDSSPLETQYF. The CDR3 coding sequence is TGTGCCAGCAGCACGGACAGCTCCCCCTTGGAGACCCAGTACTTC.

This clone has just a few counts. This chain links TRBV7-9 with TRBJ2-5; D is uncertain. CDR1 is SEHNR, CDR2 FQNEAQ, per germline (reference sequence). Trimming took off 4 bases at V and 6 bases at J, with 12 bases between the two ends. The CDR3 loop spans 13 amino acids. CDR3 in DNA: TGTGCCAGCAGCTCCCGTGTGGCAAAGACCCAGTACTTC. The encoded protein is CASSSRVAKTQYF.

The chain uses TRBV6-5 and TRBJ1-2; D gene uncertain. This CDR3 contains 13 residues. Trimming pared 7 bases from V and 10 bases from J, leaving 19 bases between. Germline CDR1 MNHEY, CDR2 SVGAGI. The chain's CDR3 is CASTNRVGGDYTF. The CDR3 DNA reads as TGTGCCAGCACCAATAGGGTGGGAGGAGACTACACCTTC.

The V gene is TRBV14, the J gene TRBJ1-2; D is unclear. Germline loops: CDR1 SGHDN, CDR2 FVKESK. The CDR3 loop spans 13 amino acids. The V gene lost 0 bases and the J gene lost 1 base, with 3 bases spanning the gap. CDR3 coding DNA: TGTGCCAGCAGCCAAGATCGTAACTATGGCTACACCTTC. It specifies CASSQDRNYGYTF.

The V call is TRBV9, the J call TRBJ2-1; 9 bases map to TRBD2. CDR3 length: 14 amino acids. Germline V lookup: CDR1 SGDLS, CDR2 YYNGEE. The trim removed 6 bases at V and 6 bases at J, leaving 7 bases unmatched. CDR3 in amino acids: CASTPAGGGNEQFF. For the CDR3, the DNA is TGTGCCAGCACCCCAGCGGGAGGCGGCAATGAGCAGTTCTTC.

V and J are TRBV28 and TRBJ1-2, with TRBD1 matching 10 bases. Germline V lookup: CDR1 MDHEN, CDR2 SYDVKM. V lost 6 bases, J lost 4 bases, and 8 bases stayed unmatched. The CDR3 sequence is 15 residues long. In nucleotides, the CDR3 is TGTGCCAGCAGCCAGGACAGGGGGTCGGGCTATGGCTACACCTTC. Protein sequence: CASSQDRGSGYGYTF.

V is TRBV7-9 and J is TRBJ2-5; 7 nucleotides agree with TRBD2. Per germline, CDR1 SEHNR and CDR2 FQNEAQ (reference sequence). The CDR3 length is 13 residues. With V trimmed by 7 bases and J by 8 bases, 10 bases remained unmatched. This chain's CDR3 is CASTLPWEGTQYF. CDR3 sequence (DNA): TGTGCCAGCACCCTCCCCTGGGAGGGAACCCAGTACTTC.